The source of this T cell receptor (beta chain) is a study of cytomegalovirus exposure and HLA in healthy donors. The study, taken as a whole, reports: One cluster of highly shared sequence variants probably arose as a sequencing artifact.

Trimming removed 3 bases at V and 3 bases at J, with 12 bases between. This CDR3 has 15 amino acids. Germline V CDR1 and CDR2: KGHSH, LQKENI. This PCR relied on a set of 60 Vbeta primers and 13 Jbeta primers. Produced via immunoSEQ multiplex PCR; TCRdb's table is partial and in-frame only. This sample has some 170,000 clones, with about 10% found just once. Worth noting for this clone: Its antigen remains unidentified.

The chain employs TRBV18 and TRBJ1-5, with no clear D. This sequence originates from a woman between 25 and 40 years old in good health and CMV-seropositive. Material for sequencing was PBMCs. For the CDR3, the DNA is TGTGCCAGCTCACCGGGCCCAAGCTCCAATCAGCCCCAGCATTTT. Protein product: CASSPGPSSNQPQHF. Variable domain in full (rest from reference TRBV18 and TRBJ1-5): NAGVMQNPRHLVRRRGQEARLRCSPMKGHSHVYWYRQLPEEGLKFMVYLQKENIIDESGMPKERFSAEFPKEGPSILRIQQVVRGDSAAYFCASSPGPSSNQPQHFGDGTRLSIL.